This TCR beta chain was profiled in a study of PD-L1 blockade in urothelial cancer. Study information: In the mid-2010s, patients got going on atezolizumab, taking 1,200 mg intravenously every 3 weeks.

The templates were synthetic TCR analogs, and they were spiked into each PCR. The method was immunoSEQ multiplex PCR; TCRdb's version includes in-frame clones alone and lacks a portion of them. The data show 35,000 to 50,000 clones, roughly 80% seen once. Time point reported: peripheral blood 6 weeks after treatment start. Sample: PBMCs, taken around atezolizumab (anti-PD-L1) treatment. This sequence originates from a man aged 55-75 years with urothelial cancer.

The CDR3 loop reads CASRTTGGPYEQYF. In nucleotides, the CDR3 is TGTGCCAGCAGAACCACAGGGGGACCCTACGAGCAGTACTTC. The chain is built from TRBV28 and TRBJ2-7; 8 bases agree with TRBD1. The CDR3 contains 14 residues. Germline V gene lookup returns CDR1 MDHEN and CDR2 SYDVKM. After removal of 6 bases from V and 2 bases from J, the junction contained 6 bases not matched to a gene.